What follows is one T cell receptor (beta chain) and its context. The data stem from a study of cytomegalovirus exposure and HLA in healthy donors. The PCR made use of 60 Vbeta and 13 Jbeta primers. The table came from immunoSEQ multiplex PCR; TCRdb's copy has only in-frame clones and leaves some out. Among 50,000 or so clones listed, roughly 74% were seen once. This clonotype originated in a man aged 35 to 55 in good health and CMV-seropositive. Sequencing was performed on PBMCs.

DNA for the CDR3: TGTGCCAGCAGTTCCGCCGGGACAGGGGGGACTGAAGCTTTCTTT. Residues: CASSSAGTGGTEAFF. The J gene is TRBJ1-1, the V gene TRBV6-5; 11 positions agree with TRBD1. The CDR3 extends over 15 amino acids. Germline-derived CDR1 and CDR2 are MNHEY and SVGAGI. The J segment lost 5 bases and the V segment lost 4 bases, leaving 6 bases of the junction unmatched.